This T cell receptor (beta chain) was recorded in a study of cytomegalovirus exposure and HLA in healthy donors. Whole-study context: About 180 million T cells yielded roughly 120 million unique TCR beta sequences in earlier analysis. Findings of the study overall: What a later analysis showed was that several of the most significant clusters appeared linked to common viral pathogens. Reportedly, HLA-A and HLA-B alleles of most subjects were accurately predicted from TCR beta.

On this clone itself: The antigen is unknown.

PCR amplification relied on 60 Vbeta primers (plus 13 Jbeta primers). The assay was immunoSEQ multiplex PCR, and TCRdb's table has in-frame clones only and misses some. The profile shows approximately 160,000 clones, over 65% of them singletons. V gave up 3 bases and J gave up 0 bases, with 8 bases separating them. The CDR3 is 14 amino acids. Germline lookup yields CDR1 MGHDK and CDR2 SYGVNS. The sample was PBMCs. The TCR sequence derives from a woman between 40 and 50 years old in good health and CMV-seropositive. V is TRBV25-1 and J is TRBJ1-1, with D hard to call. For the CDR3, the DNA is TGTGCCAGCAGTGATCCAGGTGTGAACACTGAAGCTTTCTTT. This translates into CASSDPGVNTEAFF. The full variable domain, rest sourced from reference TRBV25-1 and TRBJ1-1, is EADIYQTPRYLVIGTGKKITLECSQTMGHDKMYWYQQDPGMELHLIHYSYGVNSTEKGDLSSESTVSRIRTEHFPLTLESARPSHTSQYLCASSDPGVNTEAFFGQGTRLTVV.